A selection of T cell receptor beta chains follows, all from one sample in a study of blood T cells in healthy people across ages. TCRdb re-derived calls from the 5' RACE reads in MiXCR, one entry per CDR3 protein. There are about 900,000 distinct CDR3 sequences in the sample; about 48% occur only once, and roughly 13% lies in the top ten. The sequenced sample consisted of blood. The origin of the receptors is a man aged 25 to 40 in good health. Both conserved end residues are part of each CDR3. A D gene is named only where the DNA matches it firmly. Only some rows state a clone size, as once, few, many or a class for expanded clones.

V gene	D gene	clone size	J gene	CDR3 length	CDR3 DNA	CDR3 protein
TRBV3-1	NA	NA	TRBJ1-4	13	TGTGCCAGCAGCCGAGGTGCTAATGAAAAACTGTTTTTT	CASSRGANEKLFF
TRBV7-2	NA	few	TRBJ1-2	16	TGTGCCAGCAGCTTAGAGGTCGGGAGACCTAACTATGGCTACACCTTC	CASSLEVGRPNYGYTF
TRBV6-2/TRBV6-3	TRBD2	few	TRBJ2-1	13	TGTGCCAGCAGTTGGGGACTAGGCAATGAGCAGTTCTTC	CASSWGLGNEQFF
TRBV27	NA	NA	TRBJ1-2	16	TGTGCCAGCAGGACTTCCCGAGACGGTTTTCACTATGGCTACACCTTC	CASRTSRDGFHYGYTF
TRBV6-5	NA	NA	TRBJ1-2	13	TGTGCCAGCAGATCGAATCCACTCTATGGCTACACCTTC	CASRSNPLYGYTF
TRBV29-1	NA	few	TRBJ1-2	11	TGCAGCGTACCAGCGAACTATGGCTACACCTTC	CSVPANYGYTF
TRBV20-1	NA	NA	TRBJ2-5	12	TGCAGTCAGAGGGCTCCCCAAGAGACCCAGTACTTC	CSQRAPQETQYF
TRBV19	TRBD1	NA	TRBJ2-1	14	TGTGTCAACTTCCGGGACAGGGTATACAATGAGCAGTTCTTC	CVNFRDRVYNEQFF
TRBV20-1	NA	NA	TRBJ2-3	13	TGCAGTGCTATCCTGTGGGGCGCAGATACGCAGTATTTT	CSAILWGADTQYF
TRBV3-1	NA	NA	TRBJ2-2	14	TGTGCCAGCAGCGCTCCCCCGCTGATCGGGAAGCTGTTTTTT	CASSAPPLIGKLFF
TRBV20-1	TRBD2	NA	TRBJ2-4	14	TGCAGTGCTAGTCCCCTAGCGGGGGGTTACATTCAGTACTTC	CSASPLAGGYIQYF
TRBV7-2	TRBD2	NA	TRBJ2-3	14	TGTGCCAGCAGCTCTGGACTAGCTCAAGATACGCAGTATTTT	CASSSGLAQDTQYF
TRBV27	NA	NA	TRBJ2-3	18	TGTGCCAGCAGTTTAGGGCTTAACGGGGTGGAGCCCCCAGATACGCAGTATTTT	CASSLGLNGVEPPDTQYF
TRBV7-8	TRBD1	NA	TRBJ2-1	15	TGCGCCAGCAGCTCCACAGGGGAAGCCTACAATGAGCAGTTCTTC	CASSSTGEAYNEQFF
TRBV4-1	TRBD1	NA	TRBJ1-1	15	TGCGCCAGCAGCCTAAGCCCAACAGGGGAGGCTGAAGCTTTCTTT	CASSLSPTGEAEAFF
TRBV7-2	NA	NA	TRBJ2-4	14	TGTGCCAGCAGCTTAGTATCGGGAAGTAACATTCAGTACTTC	CASSLVSGSNIQYF
TRBV24-1	TRBD1	NA	TRBJ2-7	15	TGTGCCACCAGTGACTCGCGGACAGGGACCTACGAGCAGTACTTC	CATSDSRTGTYEQYF
TRBV29-1	NA	few	TRBJ1-5	14	TGCAGCGTTGCGGCAGAAAGGGGCAATCAGCCCCAGCATTTT	CSVAAERGNQPQHF
TRBV20-1	NA	NA	TRBJ1-1	11	TGCAGTGCGGTGAAGAACACTGAAGCTTTCTTT	CSAVKNTEAFF
TRBV9	TRBD2	few	TRBJ2-3	17	TGTGCCAGCAGCGTATTTGGGGGGGGGATCAGCACAGATACGCAGTATTTT	CASSVFGGGISTDTQYF
TRBV30	NA	NA	TRBJ2-1	15	TGTGCCTGGACCCTTCAGAGGACTGGCTACAATGAGCAGTTCTTC	CAWTLQRTGYNEQFF
TRBV24-1	NA	NA	TRBJ1-2	14	TGTGCCACCAGTACACCCGAGGGGAACTATGGCTACACCTTC	CATSTPEGNYGYTF
TRBV12-3/TRBV12-4	TRBD2	NA	TRBJ2-5	15	TGTGCCAGCAGTTTAAGTAGCGGGGGGTCAGGAGAGCAGTACTTC	CASSLSSGGSGEQYF
TRBV6-4	NA	once	TRBJ2-5	16	TGTGCCAGCATTCCGGGAGCGGGGGGACAGGAAGAGACCCAGTACTTC	CASIPGAGGQEETQYF
TRBV4-1	NA	NA	TRBJ1-1	15	TGCGCCAGCAGCCAAGAGAACAGGATGAACACTGAAGCTTTCTTT	CASSQENRMNTEAFF
TRBV7-9	NA	many	TRBJ1-2	12	TGTGCCAGATTGACGGCGAACTATGGCTACACCTTC	CARLTANYGYTF
TRBV19	NA	once	TRBJ2-2	15	TGTGCCAGTAGTATACACAGACCGAACACCGGGGAGCTGTTTTTT	CASSIHRPNTGELFF
TRBV28	NA	NA	TRBJ1-2	14	TGTGCCAGCAGTACGACTTCGGACACAAGAGACTACACCTTC	CASSTTSDTRDYTF
TRBV7-3	NA	NA	TRBJ2-1	18	TGTGCCAGCAGCTCCCCGAGCAGGGGCCCCAGCTCCTACAATGAGCAGTTCTTC	CASSSPSRGPSSYNEQFF